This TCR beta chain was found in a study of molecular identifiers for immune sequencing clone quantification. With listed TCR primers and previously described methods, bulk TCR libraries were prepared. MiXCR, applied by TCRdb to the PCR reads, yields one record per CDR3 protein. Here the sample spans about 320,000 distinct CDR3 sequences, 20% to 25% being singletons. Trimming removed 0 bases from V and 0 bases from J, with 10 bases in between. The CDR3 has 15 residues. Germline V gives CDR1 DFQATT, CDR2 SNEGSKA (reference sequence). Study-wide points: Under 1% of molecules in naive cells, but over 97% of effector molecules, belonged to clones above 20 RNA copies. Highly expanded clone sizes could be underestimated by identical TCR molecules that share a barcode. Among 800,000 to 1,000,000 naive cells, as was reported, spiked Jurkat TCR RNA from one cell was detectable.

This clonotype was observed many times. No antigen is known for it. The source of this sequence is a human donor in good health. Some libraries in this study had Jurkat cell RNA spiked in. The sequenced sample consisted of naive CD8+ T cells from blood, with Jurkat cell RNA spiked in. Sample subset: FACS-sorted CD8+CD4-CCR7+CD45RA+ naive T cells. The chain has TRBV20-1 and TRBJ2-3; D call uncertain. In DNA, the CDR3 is TGCAGTGCTAGAGATGGAGCGTACAGCACAGATACGCAGTATTTT. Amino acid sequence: CSARDGAYSTDTQYF.